The sequence of this T cell receptor beta chain was determined in a study of cytomegalovirus exposure and HLA in healthy donors. This clone was recorded a few times. This CDR3 spans 17 amino acids. CDR1 and CDR2 (germline): SGHDT, YYEEEE. V was pared by 3 bases and J by 1 base, with 10 bases of the junction left unmatched. The PCR had 60 Vbeta and 13 Jbeta primers. The repertoire was sequenced with immunoSEQ multiplex PCR; TCRdb's copy has only in-frame clones and lacks some. The data hold under 200,000 clones, with roughly 90% observed a single time. The clonotype was recovered from a woman aged 25-40 years in good health and CMV-seronegative. The chain joins TRBV5-6 to TRBJ1-3; 7 nucleotides match TRBD1. The sample comprised PBMCs. CDR3 sequence: CASSSLTGSFSGNTIYF. The CDR3 bases are TGTGCCAGCAGCTCTTTGACAGGGAGTTTTTCTGGAAACACCATATATTTT.